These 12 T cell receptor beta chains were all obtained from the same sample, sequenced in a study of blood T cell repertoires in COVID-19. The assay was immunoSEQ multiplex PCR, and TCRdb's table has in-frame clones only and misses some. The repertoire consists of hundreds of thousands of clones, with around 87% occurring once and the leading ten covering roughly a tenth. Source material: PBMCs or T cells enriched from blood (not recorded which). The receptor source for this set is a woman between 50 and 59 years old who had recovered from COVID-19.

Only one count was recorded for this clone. The CDR3 sequence is CASSLVAGTPNTEAFF. CDR3 bases: TGTGCCAGCAGCTTAGTAGCCGGGACTCCGAACACTGAAGCTTTCTTT. The rearrangement links TRBV7-2 to TRBJ1-1; TRBD1 is a possible D gene (5 bases). In germline, CDR1 is SGHTA, CDR2 FQGNSA. The V gene lost 1 base and the J gene lost 1 base, with 13 bases spanning the gap. The length of the CDR3 is 16 residues.

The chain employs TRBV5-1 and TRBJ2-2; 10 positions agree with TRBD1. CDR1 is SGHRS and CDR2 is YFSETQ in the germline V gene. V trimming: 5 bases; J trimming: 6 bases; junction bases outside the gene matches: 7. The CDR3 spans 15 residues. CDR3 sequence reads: CASRNDRGQAGELFF. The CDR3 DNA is TGCGCCAGCAGGAATGACAGGGGGCAAGCCGGGGAGCTGTTTTTT.

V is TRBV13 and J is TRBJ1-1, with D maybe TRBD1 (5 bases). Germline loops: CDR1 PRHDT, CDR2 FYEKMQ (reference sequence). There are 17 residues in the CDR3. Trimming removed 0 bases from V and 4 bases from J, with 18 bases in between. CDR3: CASSLGGWGGSITEAFF. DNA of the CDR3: TGTGCCAGCAGCTTAGGAGGCTGGGGCGGTTCGATCACTGAAGCTTTCTTT.

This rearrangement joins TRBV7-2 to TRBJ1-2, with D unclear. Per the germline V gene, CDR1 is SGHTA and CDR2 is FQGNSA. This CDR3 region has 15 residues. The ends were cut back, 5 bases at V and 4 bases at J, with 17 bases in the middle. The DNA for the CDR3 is TGTGCCAGCAGCCAGCAAAGCCACAGTTTCTATGGCTACACCTTC. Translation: CASSQQSHSFYGYTF.

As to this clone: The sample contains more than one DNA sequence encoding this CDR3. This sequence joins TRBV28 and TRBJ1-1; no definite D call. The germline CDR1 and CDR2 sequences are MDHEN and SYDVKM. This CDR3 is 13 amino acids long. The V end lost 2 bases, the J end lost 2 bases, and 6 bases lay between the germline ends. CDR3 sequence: CASSLAGNTEAFF. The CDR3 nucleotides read TGTGCCAGCAGTTTAGCAGGAAACACTGAAGCTTTCTTT.

In DNA, the CDR3 is TGTGCCAGCAGAGCAACGAAATATTTCCAAGAGACCCAGTACTTC. It translates to CASRATKYFQETQYF. V usage is TRBV28 and J usage is TRBJ2-5; no firm D call. Trimming left V 6 bases short and J 1 base short, with 15 bases between. Germline V gene lookup returns CDR1 MDHEN and CDR2 SYDVKM. The CDR3 extends over 15 amino acids.

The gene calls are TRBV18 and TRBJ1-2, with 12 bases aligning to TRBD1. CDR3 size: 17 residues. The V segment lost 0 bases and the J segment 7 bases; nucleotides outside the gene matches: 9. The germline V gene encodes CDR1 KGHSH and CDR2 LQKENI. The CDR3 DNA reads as TGTGCCAGCTCACCACCCGGGACAGGGGGCCATGTAGGTGGCTACACCTTC. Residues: CASSPPGTGGHVGGYTF.

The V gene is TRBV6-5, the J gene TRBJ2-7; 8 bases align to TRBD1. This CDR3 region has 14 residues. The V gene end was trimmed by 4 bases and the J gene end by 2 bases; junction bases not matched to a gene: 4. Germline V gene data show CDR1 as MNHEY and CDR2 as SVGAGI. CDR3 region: CASSSGDRPYEQYF. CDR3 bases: TGTGCCAGCAGTTCAGGGGACAGGCCCTACGAGCAGTACTTC.

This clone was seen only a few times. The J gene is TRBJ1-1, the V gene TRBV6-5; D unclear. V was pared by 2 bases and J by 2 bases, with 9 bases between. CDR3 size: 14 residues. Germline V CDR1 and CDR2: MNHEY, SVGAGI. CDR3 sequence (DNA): TGTGCCAGCAGTTACGGCCGGGATAACACTGAAGCTTTCTTT. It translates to CASSYGRDNTEAFF.

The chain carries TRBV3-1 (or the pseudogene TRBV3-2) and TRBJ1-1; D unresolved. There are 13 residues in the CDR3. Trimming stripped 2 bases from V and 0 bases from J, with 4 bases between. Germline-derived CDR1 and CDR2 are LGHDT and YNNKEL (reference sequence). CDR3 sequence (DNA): TGTGCCAGCAGCCAATCTGTGAACACTGAAGCTTTCTTT. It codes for CASSQSVNTEAFF.

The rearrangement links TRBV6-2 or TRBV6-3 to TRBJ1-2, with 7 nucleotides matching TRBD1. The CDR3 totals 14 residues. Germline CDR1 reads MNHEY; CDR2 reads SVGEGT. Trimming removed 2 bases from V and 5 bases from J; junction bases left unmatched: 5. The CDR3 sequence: CASSYRGREYGYTF. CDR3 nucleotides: TGTGCCAGCAGTTACAGGGGGCGCGAATATGGCTACACCTTC.

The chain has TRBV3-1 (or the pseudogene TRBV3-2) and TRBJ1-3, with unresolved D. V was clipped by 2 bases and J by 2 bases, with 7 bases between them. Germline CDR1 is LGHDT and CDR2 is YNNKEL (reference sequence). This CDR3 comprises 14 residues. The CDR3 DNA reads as TGTGCCAGCAGCCAATGGAGGACTGGAAACACCATATATTTT. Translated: CASSQWRTGNTIYF.